Below are 20 T cell receptor beta chains sequenced from a single sample in a study of radiotherapy plus CTLA-4 blockade in lung cancer. TCRdb's table, derived via immunoSEQ multiplex PCR, lists solely in-frame clones and lacks some. The sample lists roughly 39,000 clones; 70% to 75% were seen once. This specimen consisted of peripheral blood, obtained from a patient treated with radiotherapy plus ipilimumab. Source of these receptors: a human donor with non-small cell lung cancer who had stable disease on radiotherapy plus ipilimumab.

The CDR3: CASSFYQVGRDGYTF. DNA for the CDR3: TGTGCCAGCAGTTTCTACCAGGTCGGGCGCGATGGCTACACCTTC. The chain uses TRBV27 and TRBJ1-2; D ambiguous. Germline V gives CDR1 MNHEY, CDR2 SMNVEV (reference sequence). This CDR3 has 15 residues. V dropped 3 bases and J dropped 6 bases, with 17 bases sitting between them.

The chain combines TRBV6-6 with TRBJ1-2; D is ambiguous. With 6 bases removed from V and 3 bases from J, the gap between germline ends came to 20 bases. Germline loops: CDR1 MNHNY, CDR2 SVGAGI (reference sequence). The CDR3 spans 16 residues. The CDR3 reads CASSNPDLKRDYGYTF. The CDR3 bases are TGTGCCAGCAGCAATCCGGACTTGAAACGGGACTATGGCTACACCTTC.

The V gene is TRBV6-1, the J gene TRBJ1-3; D is unclear. The germline gives CDR1 MNHNS, CDR2 SASEGT. The CDR3 contains 14 residues. V dropped 4 bases and J dropped 3 bases, with 10 bases sitting between them. The CDR3 is CASSVTLYGNTIYF. CDR3 in DNA: TGTGCCAGCAGTGTGACACTCTATGGAAACACCATATATTTT.

This rearrangement joins TRBV5-6 to TRBJ1-5; D unclear. CDR3 length equals 16 residues. The germline V gene encodes CDR1 SGHDT and CDR2 YYEEEE. V was trimmed by 1 base and J by 6 bases, leaving 17 bases between them. CDR3 amino acids: CASSLWGGSVRQPQHF. DNA of the CDR3: TGTGCCAGCAGCTTGTGGGGAGGGTCGGTCCGTCAGCCCCAGCATTTT.

This rearrangement joins TRBV5-1 to TRBJ2-1; the D call may be TRBD1 or TRBD2 (7 bases each). The V gene lost 2 bases and the J gene lost 7 bases, with 19 bases spanning the gap. This CDR3 spans 16 amino acids. CDR1 and CDR2 (germline): SGHRS, YFSETQ. The CDR3 loop reads CASSLQGSGIANEQFF. In nucleotides, the CDR3 is TGCGCCAGCAGCTTACAGGGGAGCGGGATTGCTAATGAGCAGTTCTTC.

The CDR3 coding sequence is TGTGCCAGCAGTTCGACTAATATGCAAGCTTTCTTT. Translated: CASSSTNMQAFF. The chain links TRBV27 to TRBJ1-1; D is unclear. The CDR3 is 12 residues long. Germline CDR1 and CDR2: MNHEY and SMNVEV (reference sequence). V was clipped by 4 bases and J by 9 bases, with 12 bases between them.

The chain is built from TRBV14 and TRBJ1-2; tentatively, D is TRBD1 (5 bases). Germline V CDR1 and CDR2: SGHDN, FVKESK. CDR3 length: 15 residues. Trimming left V 2 bases short and J 7 bases short, with 17 bases between. DNA for the CDR3: TGTGCCAGCAGCCAACTCGGCAGGGAAGTTGTTGGCTACACCTTC. Translating it yields CASSQLGREVVGYTF.

This clone was detected once. The chain uses TRBV7-9 and TRBJ1-5; D uncertain. The CDR3 loop spans 16 amino acids. V was clipped by 2 bases and J by 2 bases, with 13 bases between them. Germline CDR1 SEHNR, CDR2 FQNEAQ (reference sequence). In DNA, the CDR3 is TGTGCCAGCAGCTTATATCTGGGCGAGGGCAATCAGCCCCAGCATTTT. Translation gives CASSLYLGEGNQPQHF.

This clone was detected a few times. The chain carries TRBV9 and TRBJ1-5; 8 bases align to TRBD1. The CDR3 consists of 19 residues. Germline-derived CDR1 and CDR2 are SGDLS and YYNGEE. Losses at the gene ends were 4 bases for V and 0 bases for J; bases not matched to a gene: 15. The CDR3 sequence is CASSILTGALRYSNQPQHF. CDR3 bases: TGTGCCAGCAGCATTTTGACAGGGGCCTTACGATATAGCAATCAGCCCCAGCATTTT.

The CDR3 sequence is CASRGAGLVSYEQYF. CDR3 coding DNA: TGTGCCAGCAGAGGGGCAGGGTTGGTCTCCTACGAGCAGTACTTC. The chain employs TRBV2 and TRBJ2-7, with D possibly matching TRBD1 (5 bases). V shed 6 bases and J shed 0 bases, with 15 bases lying between them. The CDR3 contains 15 residues. Germline V gene sequence: CDR1 SNHLY, CDR2 FYNNEI.

The rearrangement links TRBV6-5 to TRBJ1-3, with D hard to call. The CDR3 is 16 residues long. Germline CDR1 and CDR2: MNHEY and SVGAGI. V dropped 0 bases and J dropped 0 bases, with 9 bases sitting between them. The CDR3 region is CASSYSSRSSGNTIYF. The CDR3 coding sequence is TGTGCCAGCAGTTACTCGTCGAGGAGCTCTGGAAACACCATATATTTT.

The chain is built from TRBV6-5 and TRBJ1-2; a possible D gene is TRBD1 (5 bases). V shed 8 bases and J shed 8 bases, with 24 bases lying between them. CDR3 size: 15 residues. Germline CDR1 and CDR2: MNHEY and SVGAGI. The CDR3 loop is CASLPEGVGEGGYTF. The CDR3 nucleotides are TGTGCCAGCCTACCCGAAGGGGTGGGAGAGGGGGGCTACACCTTC.

This sequence joins TRBV7-6 and TRBJ2-6, with 7 bases identical to TRBD1. The germline V gene has CDR1 SGHVS and CDR2 FNYEAQ. This CDR3 comprises 19 residues. After removal of 1 base from V and 0 bases from J, the junction contained 9 bases not matched to a gene. CDR3 bases: TGTGCCAGCAGCTTAGTAGCCGGACAGGCCCGCTCTGGGGCCAACGTCCTGACTTTC. It encodes CASSLVAGQARSGANVLTF.

The chain couples TRBV7-8 to TRBJ1-1; D is perhaps TRBD1 (5 bases). V dropped 5 bases and J dropped 1 base, with 17 bases sitting between them. Germline V gene sequence: CDR1 SGHVS, CDR2 FQNEAQ. CDR3 length: 16 amino acids. This CDR3 reads CASSLLTGTGNTEAFF. The CDR3 DNA reads TGTGCCAGCAGCCTCCTGACGGGGACGGGGAACACTGAAGCTTTCTTT.

The chain couples TRBV7-9 to TRBJ2-5; 8 bases are shared with TRBD1. This CDR3 region has 16 residues. CDR1 and CDR2 from the germline V gene are SEHNR and FQNEAQ (reference sequence). V lost 3 bases to trimming and J lost 3 bases; unmatched junction nucleotides: 9. In nucleotides, the CDR3 is TGTGCCAGCAGCTTGACCCTAGGGACAGGAAAAGAGACCCAGTACTTC. It specifies CASSLTLGTGKETQYF.

The sample holds a few counts of this clone. The V gene is TRBV10-3, the J gene TRBJ2-7, with D unresolved. Trimming cost V 4 bases and J 2 bases, with 9 bases left between them. The germline CDR1 and CDR2 sequences are ENHRY and SYGVKD. The CDR3 length is 13 residues. The CDR3 sequence is CAISGQITYEQYF. The CDR3 DNA reads TGTGCCATCAGTGGTCAGATTACCTACGAGCAGTACTTC.

This sequence joins TRBV5-4 and TRBJ1-4, with 7 bases fitting TRBD1. This CDR3 contains 12 residues. V lost 4 bases to trimming and J lost 11 bases; unmatched junction nucleotides: 5. Germline V lookup: CDR1 SGHNT, CDR2 YYREEE (reference sequence). For the CDR3, the DNA is TGTGCCAGCAGCCTTACGACAGGGAAACTGTTTTTT. Its translation is CASSLTTGKLFF. Full variable domain (missing parts from reference TRBV5-4 and TRBJ1-4): ETGVTQSPTHLIKTRGQQVTLRCSSQSGHNTVSWYQQALGQGPQFIFQYYREEENGRGNFPPRFSGLQFPNYSSELNVNALELDDSALYLCASSLTTGKLFFGSGTQLSVL.

The CDR3 is CASSDGTGGAGDTQYF. Written as DNA, the CDR3 is TGTGCCAGCAGTGATGGGACAGGGGGCGCGGGAGATACGCAGTATTTT. The chain links TRBV6-4 to TRBJ2-3; 12 bases agree with TRBD1. The J segment lost 5 bases and the V segment lost 3 bases, leaving 6 bases of the junction unmatched. CDR1 is MRHNA and CDR2 is SNTAGT in the germline V gene. This CDR3 is 16 amino acids long.

The genes are TRBV7-6 and TRBJ2-1; 8 nucleotides agree with TRBD1. Trimming removed 3 bases from V and 8 bases from J; junction bases left unmatched: 6. Germline values: CDR1 SGHVS, CDR2 FNYEAQ. There are 14 residues in the CDR3. The CDR3 protein is CASSFDRGWDEQFF. In nucleotides, the CDR3 is TGTGCCAGCAGCTTCGACAGGGGATGGGATGAGCAGTTCTTC.

The rearrangement joins TRBV7-6 to TRBJ2-2; D possibly corresponds to TRBD2 (6 bases). V was pared by 1 base and J by 7 bases, with 10 bases between. The CDR3 sequence is 14 residues long. Germline assignment: CDR1 SGHVS and CDR2 FNYEAQ. CDR3 sequence: CASSLVSGGGELFF. As DNA, the CDR3 is TGTGCCAGCAGCTTAGTGTCCGGGGGCGGGGAGCTGTTTTTT.